This record covers a single T cell receptor beta chain. Some clones are missing from TCRdb's copy, which holds only in-frame ones; the method was immunoSEQ multiplex PCR. This sample carries 150,000 or so clones, 93% of them seen once, and the ten largest clones take over 2%. The entry originates in a study of control samples from healthy donors and cancer patients. The sample taken for sequencing was blood. This TCR derives from a man aged 45-65 years in good health.

The CDR3 spells CASSYPSSGGNEQFF. DNA for the CDR3: TGTGCCAGCAGTTACCCCTCTAGCGGGGGGAATGAGCAGTTCTTC. The rearrangement joins TRBV6-2 or TRBV6-3 to TRBJ2-1, with TRBD2 matching 11 bases. J gave up 7 bases and V 2 bases, and 4 bases lay outside the gene matches. Germline-derived CDR1 and CDR2 are MNHEY and SVGEGT. This CDR3 is built from 15 residues.